The rows below give T cell receptor beta chains drawn from one sample of a study of CD8+ T cells in alopecia areata. Sequenced by immunoSEQ multiplex PCR; TCRdb stores in-frame clones only, minus some. The data contain some 170,000 clones, 59% of them seen just once; the ten biggest clones take up roughly 14%. The specimen was CD4+ T cells sorted from blood, collected at week 0. These receptors were taken from a human donor with alopecia areata. Both conserved end residues are part of each CDR3. Fields, in order: V gene, D gene, J gene, clone size, CDR3 DNA, CDR3 protein. D genes are given only for firm matches. Where a row states a size, it is once, few, many or the class of an expanded clone; other rows omit it.

V: TRBV4-2; D: TRBD1; J: TRBJ1-2; size: .; DNA: TGTGCCAGCAGCCAGGATGCAGGACAGGGGAATGGCTACACCTTC; CDR3: CASSQDAGQGNGYTF
V: TRBV2; D: .; J: TRBJ1-5; size: once; DNA: TGTGCCAGCAGTGAATTGGTCAGCGGAAAGCATTTT; CDR3: CASSELVSGKHF
V: TRBV15; D: TRBD1; J: TRBJ2-5; size: .; DNA: TGTGCCACCAGCAGAGATCGAATAGGGACAGGGGTGACCCAGTACTTC; CDR3: CATSRDRIGTGVTQYF
V: TRBV6-1; D: .; J: TRBJ2-4; size: .; DNA: TGTGCCAGCAGTGAAGGCTGGTCAGGGCTAGGCATTCAGTACTTC; CDR3: CASSEGWSGLGIQYF
V: TRBV29-1; D: TRBD2; J: TRBJ2-1; size: .; DNA: TGCAGCGTCGGCCACCTAGCGGGGGCATACAATGAGCAGTTCTTC; CDR3: CSVGHLAGAYNEQFF
V: TRBV29-1; D: .; J: TRBJ2-2; size: .; DNA: TGCAGCGTTGCGTCCCCCGTTCCCGGGGAGCTGTTTTTT; CDR3: CSVASPVPGELFF
V: TRBV30; D: .; J: TRBJ2-6; size: .; DNA: TGTGCCTGGAGTCCCCCCTCTTCCTCTGGGGCCAACGTCCTGACTTTC; CDR3: CAWSPPSSSGANVLTF
V: TRBV29-1; D: .; J: TRBJ1-1; size: .; DNA: TGCAGCGTTTGTCCGGGGGGCACTGAAGCTTTCTTT; CDR3: CSVCPGGTEAFF
V: TRBV6-1; D: .; J: TRBJ2-7; size: .; DNA: TGTGCCAGCAGTGAAATGGAGGGCACCTACGAGCAGTACTTC; CDR3: CASSEMEGTYEQYF
V: TRBV2; D: .; J: TRBJ1-1; size: .; DNA: TGTGCCAGCAGGACAGGCACTCTTCGGTCAGCTTTCTTT; CDR3: CASRTGTLRSAFF
V: TRBV2; D: TRBD1; J: TRBJ1-2; size: .; DNA: TGTGCCAGAATGCCTGACGGGACAGGTTCCTATGGCTACACCTTC; CDR3: CARMPDGTGSYGYTF
V: TRBV5-6; D: .; J: TRBJ2-7; size: .; DNA: TGTGCCAGCAGCAAAGACAGACAGTACGAGCAGTACTTC; CDR3: CASSKDRQYEQYF
V: TRBV2; D: .; J: TRBJ2-3; size: once; DNA: TGTGCCAGCAATAGTGGCACAGATACGCAGTATTTT; CDR3: CASNSGTDTQYF
V: TRBV30; D: .; J: TRBJ1-2; size: .; DNA: TGTGCCTGGCGAACGTACGTTGGCTACACCTTC; CDR3: CAWRTYVGYTF
V: TRBV7-2; D: .; J: TRBJ2-1; size: few; DNA: TGTGCCAGCAGCCTAGAAAGTAAGCAGTTCTTC; CDR3: CASSLESKQFF
V: TRBV2; D: .; J: TRBJ2-1; size: .; DNA: TGTGCCAGCAGGATAGGGGTGGCAATTGGTGAGCAGTTCTTC; CDR3: CASRIGVAIGEQFF
V: TRBV5-6; D: .; J: TRBJ2-2; size: .; DNA: TGTGCCAGCAGCTCCGGACCTACGGGGACCACCGGGGAGCTGTTTTTT; CDR3: CASSSGPTGTTGELFF
V: TRBV10-3; D: .; J: TRBJ2-5; size: few; DNA: TGTGCCATCAGTGAGGATCAGGGGATTGGTAGAGAGACCCAGTACTTC; CDR3: CAISEDQGIGRETQYF
V: TRBV5-6; D: .; J: TRBJ1-4; size: once; DNA: TGTGCCAGCAGCTTGTCAGGGTTAGATGAAAAACTGTTTTTT; CDR3: CASSLSGLDEKLFF
V: TRBV29-1; D: TRBD1; J: TRBJ1-5; size: .; DNA: TGCAGCGTTGATGGAGGGGGCGCGGGGCAGCCCCAGCATTTT; CDR3: CSVDGGGAGQPQHF
V: TRBV7-9; D: TRBD2; J: TRBJ2-7; size: .; DNA: TGTGCCAGCAGCCTAACAGTGGGGACGGGAGGCTACGAGCAGTACTTC; CDR3: CASSLTVGTGGYEQYF
V: TRBV5-4; D: .; J: TRBJ2-5; size: .; DNA: TGTGCCAGCAGCTTGGACAGGCAAGAGACCCAGTACTTC; CDR3: CASSLDRQETQYF
V: TRBV10-3; D: .; J: TRBJ2-1; size: few; DNA: TGTGCCACCGAAGTGGGGGGCTCCTACAATGAGCAGTTCTTC; CDR3: CATEVGGSYNEQFF
V: TRBV25-1; D: .; J: TRBJ2-2; size: .; DNA: TGTGCAGCGCAGGAGACGAACACCGGGGAGCTGTTTTTT; CDR3: CAAQETNTGELFF
V: TRBV5-1; D: .; J: TRBJ2-3; size: .; DNA: TGCGCCAGCAAGGGACTTTCAGCAGATACGCAGTATTTT; CDR3: CASKGLSADTQYF
V: TRBV29-1; D: TRBD1; J: TRBJ2-5; size: .; DNA: TGCAGCGTTGGTTTTGTATCGTGGGCCAGGGGGCGCCGAGAGACCCAGTACTTC; CDR3: CSVGFVSWARGRRETQYF
V: TRBV11-3; D: TRBD1; J: TRBJ1-2; size: .; DNA: TGTGCCAGTCAACCGGGGGACAGGGGAGGAGGCTACACCTTC; CDR3: CASQPGDRGGGYTF
V: TRBV30; D: .; J: TRBJ2-3; size: .; DNA: TGTGCCTGGAGTGTACTTGGGCTGAGCACAGATACGCAGTATTTT; CDR3: CAWSVLGLSTDTQYF
V: TRBV10-3; D: .; J: TRBJ2-2; size: .; DNA: TGTGCCATCACAGGGATGGACACCGGGGAGCTGTTTTTT; CDR3: CAITGMDTGELFF
V: TRBV29-1; D: .; J: TRBJ2-7; size: .; DNA: TGCAGCGTTGTTGGGGGCCTAAGCTCCTACGAGCAGTACTTC; CDR3: CSVVGGLSSYEQYF
V: TRBV29-1; D: .; J: TRBJ2-3; size: .; DNA: TGCAGCGCACCCATCAGACCGGGCCCCAACACAGATACGCAGTATTTT; CDR3: CSAPIRPGPNTDTQYF
V: TRBV23-1; D: .; J: TRBJ1-2; size: .; DNA: TGCGCCAGCCCCGACGGAGCGGGCTACACCTTC; CDR3: CASPDGAGYTF
V: TRBV4-1; D: .; J: TRBJ1-5; size: .; DNA: TGCGCCAGCAGCCTCGACTCGACAGGAAATCAGCCCCAGCATTTT; CDR3: CASSLDSTGNQPQHF
V: TRBV7-2; D: TRBD1; J: TRBJ2-1; size: .; DNA: TGTGCCAGCAGCCGGGACAGGGGGAGGAATGAGCAGTTCTTC; CDR3: CASSRDRGRNEQFF
V: TRBV15; D: .; J: TRBJ2-4; size: .; DNA: TGTGCCACCAGCCATGGGTCTGCGAACATTCAGTACTTC; CDR3: CATSHGSANIQYF
V: TRBV30; D: .; J: TRBJ1-6; size: .; DNA: TGTGCCTGGAGTGTTGGAGGGGACAATTTCTTCTCACCCCTCCACTTT; CDR3: CAWSVGGDNFFSPLHF
V: TRBV19; D: .; J: TRBJ1-6; size: .; DNA: TGTGCCAGTAGAAGATCGGGGGATAATTCACCCCTCCACTTT; CDR3: CASRRSGDNSPLHF
V: TRBV30; D: .; J: TRBJ1-5; size: .; DNA: TGTGCCTGGAGTAAACAGGGTCAGCCCCAGCATTTT; CDR3: CAWSKQGQPQHF
V: TRBV5-1; D: .; J: TRBJ1-3; size: .; DNA: TGCGCCAGCAGCTTGGCGGGGACTGGGAACACCATATATTTT; CDR3: CASSLAGTGNTIYF
V: TRBV29-1; D: .; J: TRBJ2-5; size: .; DNA: TGCAGCGTTGTCCCTACTACCGGGGTCCAAGAGACCCAGTACTTC; CDR3: CSVVPTTGVQETQYF
V: TRBV10-3; D: .; J: TRBJ1-5; size: .; DNA: TGTGCCATCAGAGATGGGACGGAAAATCAGCCCCAGCATTTT; CDR3: CAIRDGTENQPQHF
V: TRBV7-9; D: .; J: TRBJ1-1; size: .; DNA: TGTGCCAGCAGCTCCCCCGGCGCGAACACTGAAGCTTTCTTT; CDR3: CASSSPGANTEAFF
V: TRBV15; D: .; J: TRBJ1-2; size: .; DNA: TGTGCCACCGTCCGGGACTATTTC; CDR3: CATVRDYF
V: TRBV7-2; D: .; J: TRBJ1-2; size: .; DNA: TGTGCCAGCAGCTTAGGAACAGGGCGGAGTAACTATGGCTACACCTTC; CDR3: CASSLGTGRSNYGYTF
V: TRBV30; D: .; J: TRBJ2-5; size: .; DNA: TGTGCCTGCCTGCTCGGGGGTGGGGAGACCCAGTACTTC; CDR3: CACLLGGGETQYF
V: TRBV5-1; D: TRBD2; J: TRBJ2-3; size: .; DNA: TGCGCCAGCAGCACTAGCGGGGGGCCCCCAGATACGCAGTATTTT; CDR3: CASSTSGGPPDTQYF
V: TRBV6-5; D: .; J: TRBJ1-5; size: few; DNA: TGTGCCAGCAGTTCCACCGGGACGGGCAATCAGCCCCAGCATTTT; CDR3: CASSSTGTGNQPQHF
V: TRBV9; D: TRBD1; J: TRBJ1-4; size: .; DNA: TGTGCCAGCAGCCCGAGGACAGGGGGCAATGAAAAACTGTTTTTT; CDR3: CASSPRTGGNEKLFF
V: TRBV29-1; D: TRBD2; J: TRBJ2-2; size: .; DNA: TGCAGCGTTAGCGGGGGGGCCTTCATCGGGGAGCTGTTTTTT; CDR3: CSVSGGAFIGELFF
V: TRBV28; D: .; J: TRBJ1-1; size: .; DNA: TGTGCCAGCAGTCCCCCTGTTTTTACGAAAGACACTGAAGCTTTCTTT; CDR3: CASSPPVFTKDTEAFF
V: TRBV18; D: TRBD1; J: TRBJ1-3; size: few; DNA: TGTGCCAGCTCACTCCGGGACAGCGCCAACTCTGGAAACACCATATATTTT; CDR3: CASSLRDSANSGNTIYF
V: TRBV7-3; D: .; J: TRBJ2-1; size: .; DNA: TGTGCCAGCAGCTTATTGGGAGCTGAGCAGTTCTTC; CDR3: CASSLLGAEQFF
V: TRBV5-4; D: TRBD2; J: TRBJ2-2; size: few; DNA: TGTGCCAGCAGCTTGGACGGGGGGATCGCGAACACCGGGGAGCTGTTTTTT; CDR3: CASSLDGGIANTGELFF
V: TRBV15; D: .; J: TRBJ1-3; size: .; DNA: TGTGCCACCAGCAGAACGGACAGCCGCTCTGGAAACACCATATATTTT; CDR3: CATSRTDSRSGNTIYF
V: TRBV30; D: TRBD2; J: TRBJ2-3; size: .; DNA: TGTGCCTGTAGGACTAGGGGAGATACGCAGTATTTT; CDR3: CACRTRGDTQYF
V: TRBV29-1; D: .; J: TRBJ1-4; size: once; DNA: TGCAGCGTTGAAGTGGGAGGGGATGAAAAACTGTTTTTT; CDR3: CSVEVGGDEKLFF
V: TRBV5-6; D: .; J: TRBJ2-5; size: few; DNA: TGTGCCAGCAGCCAACAAGAGACCCAGTACTTC; CDR3: CASSQQETQYF
V: TRBV7-8; D: TRBD1; J: TRBJ1-5; size: .; DNA: TGTGCCAGCAGCACTCGGACAGGATCGCCCCAGCATTTT; CDR3: CASSTRTGSPQHF